This TCR beta chain was sequenced in a study of shared clonotypes between healthy human individuals. General study findings and limits: Clonotype sharing across a handful of donors was observed for around 4.8% of naive CD4 clonotypes. Blood was the sole source, and tissue repertoires probably differ.

Repertoires were generated with immunoSEQ multiplex PCR, while TCRdb's copy carries only in-frame clones and drops some. The sample has some 2 million clones; about 95% are singletons. This clone was seen once. Its antigen is still unknown. Germline assignment: CDR1 LGHNA and CDR2 YNFKEQ. The CDR3 spans 16 residues. V lost 0 bases to trimming and J lost 0 bases, with 12 bases between them. CD45RO-negative, CCR7-positively selected cells formed the naive CD8 fraction, excluding terminally differentiated effector memory CD45RA+ cells. Sequenced input: naive CD8+ T cells sorted from blood. The V gene is TRBV4-2, the J gene TRBJ2-7; the D call may be TRBD1 or TRBD2 (6 bases each). The clonotype comes from a man younger than 35 in good health. Written as DNA, the CDR3 is TGTGCCAGCAGCCAAGAGACACAGGGACTCTCCTACGAGCAGTACTTC. Translation: CASSQETQGLSYEQYF.